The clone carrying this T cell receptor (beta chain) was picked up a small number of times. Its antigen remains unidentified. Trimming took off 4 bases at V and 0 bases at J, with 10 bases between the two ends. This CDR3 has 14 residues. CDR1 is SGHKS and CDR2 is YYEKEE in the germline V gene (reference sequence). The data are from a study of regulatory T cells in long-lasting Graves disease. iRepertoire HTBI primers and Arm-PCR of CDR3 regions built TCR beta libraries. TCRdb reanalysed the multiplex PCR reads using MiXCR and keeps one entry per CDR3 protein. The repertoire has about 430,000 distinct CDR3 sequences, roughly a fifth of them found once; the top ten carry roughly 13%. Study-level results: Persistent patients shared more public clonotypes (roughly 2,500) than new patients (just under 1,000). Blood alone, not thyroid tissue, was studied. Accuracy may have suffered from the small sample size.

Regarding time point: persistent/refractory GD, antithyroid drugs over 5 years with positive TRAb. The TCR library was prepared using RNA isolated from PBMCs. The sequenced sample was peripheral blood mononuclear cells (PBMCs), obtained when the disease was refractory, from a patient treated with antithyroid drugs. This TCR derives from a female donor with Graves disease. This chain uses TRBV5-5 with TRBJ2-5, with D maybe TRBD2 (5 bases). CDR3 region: CASSRSGNQETQYF. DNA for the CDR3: TGTGCCAGCAGCCGAAGCGGTAACCAAGAGACCCAGTACTTC.